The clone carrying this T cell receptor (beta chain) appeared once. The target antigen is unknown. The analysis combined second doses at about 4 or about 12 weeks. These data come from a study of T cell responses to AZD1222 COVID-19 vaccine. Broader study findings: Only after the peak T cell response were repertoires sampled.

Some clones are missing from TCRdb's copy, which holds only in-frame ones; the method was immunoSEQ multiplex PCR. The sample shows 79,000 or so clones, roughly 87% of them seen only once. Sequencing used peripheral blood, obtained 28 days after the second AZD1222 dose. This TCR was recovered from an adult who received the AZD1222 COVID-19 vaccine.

The CDR3 nucleotides read TGTGCCAGCAGTTTTCAAAATCAGCCCCAGCATTTT. This codes for CASSFQNQPQHF. The chain is built from TRBV12-3 or TRBV12-4 and TRBJ1-5; D gene uncertain. V dropped 3 bases and J dropped 4 bases, with 4 bases sitting between them. The CDR3 runs to 12 residues.